The 24 T cell receptor beta chains given below trace back to one sample, sequenced in a study of CXCR3-negative and CXCR3-positive naive CD8 T cells. 5' RACE with UMI labels generated the TRB cDNA libraries. TCRdb derives one entry per CDR3 protein from the 5' RACE reads, leaving out DNA. Recorded for this sample: fewer than 80,000 distinct CDR3 sequences. Sequencing was done on a sample of naive CXCR3- CD8+ T cells from blood. Indicated subset: CD45RO-CCR7+CD27+CD95- naive CD8+ T cells lacking CXCR3 (TNR3-). Source of these receptors: a human donor in good health. Some clones in this sample may be carry-over from other donors' samples.

The chain uses TRBV11-3 and TRBJ2-1; the D gene TCRdb calls, TRBD1, cannot be checked with no DNA. The CDR3 extends over 16 amino acids. CDR1 and CDR2 (germline): SGHNT, YENEEA. The CDR3: CASSGKPGQGSNEQFF.

V is TRBV27 and J is TRBJ2-3; the TCRdb call, TRBD1, lacks DNA for checking. This CDR3 spans 15 amino acids. From germline, CDR1 is MNHEY and CDR2 SMNVEV (reference sequence). CDR3 region: CASSARDRVTDTQYF.

This chain uses TRBV29-1 with TRBJ2-3. The CDR3 has 13 amino acids. CDR1 is SQVTM, CDR2 ANQGSEA, per germline. This CDR3 reads CSVPLGLTDTQYF.

V is TRBV7-6 and J is TRBJ2-7; without DNA, the TCRdb call of TRBD1 cannot be checked. CDR3 length: 16 amino acids. In germline, CDR1 is SGHVS, CDR2 FNYEAQ. CDR3 residues: CASSRSRDGSSYEQYF.

The chain links TRBV29-1 to TRBJ2-5; the TCRdb call, TRBD2, lacks DNA for checking. The CDR3 covers 15 residues. Germline CDR1 reads SQVTM; CDR2 reads ANQGSEA. This chain's CDR3 is CSVEGLAGDGETQYF.

The chain employs TRBV29-1 and TRBJ1-1. The germline V gene encodes CDR1 SQVTM and CDR2 ANQGSEA. The CDR3 is made up of 13 amino acids. The CDR3 sequence: CSVELDGHTEAFF.

CDR3 amino acids: CASSSPHEQYF. The chain links TRBV7-9 to TRBJ2-7; TCRdb returns TRBD2, unconfirmable since there is no DNA. The V gene's germline CDR1 is SEHNR and CDR2 FQNEAQ (reference sequence). CDR3 size: 11 residues.

This sequence joins TRBV28 and TRBJ2-5. Germline CDR1 reads MDHEN; CDR2 reads SYDVKM. The length of the CDR3 is 12 residues. The CDR3 loop reads CASTIDQETQYF.

The V and J genes are TRBV27 and TRBJ2-5. There are 15 residues in the CDR3. Germline loops: CDR1 MNHEY, CDR2 SMNVEV (reference sequence). The CDR3 sequence: CASSLYSQPQETQYF.

The chain employs TRBV5-1 and TRBJ2-5; TCRdb designates TRBD2, a call that cannot be tested without DNA. In germline, CDR1 is SGHRS, CDR2 YFSETQ. The CDR3 is made up of 15 amino acids. The chain's CDR3 is CASSLVAGLQETQYF.

This chain links TRBV4-3 with TRBJ2-7. Germline V gene sequence: CDR1 LGHNA, CDR2 YSLEER. This CDR3 region has 13 residues. The CDR3 loop reads CASSQDVLYEQYF.

The chain uses TRBV7-8 and TRBJ2-1. The CDR3 covers 15 residues. In germline, CDR1 is SGHVS, CDR2 FQNEAQ. The CDR3 is CASSPSTSPNNEQFF.

This chain's CDR3 is CSARDRAESSYEQYF. J is TRBJ2-7 and V is TRBV20-1. This CDR3 is 15 amino acids long. Per germline, CDR1 DFQATT and CDR2 SNEGSKA (reference sequence).

V is TRBV7-6 and J is TRBJ2-3; TCRdb outputs TRBD2, but without DNA this stays unchecked. Germline V gene sequence: CDR1 SGHVS, CDR2 FNYEAQ. There are 16 residues in the CDR3. The CDR3 sequence: CASSPRTSGVADTQYF.

CDR3 in amino acids: CASSGDLPSGANVLTF. V and J are TRBV2 and TRBJ2-6; there is no DNA to check the TCRdb D call of TRBD2. This CDR3 has 16 residues. Germline V gene sequence: CDR1 SNHLY, CDR2 FYNNEI.

The V call is TRBV9, the J call TRBJ2-5; TCRdb's D call of TRBD1 is untestable without DNA. The CDR3 sequence is 13 residues long. CDR1 SGDLS and CDR2 YYNGEE come from the germline V gene. CDR3 loop: CASSSRGRETQYF. The full variable domain, completed using reference TRBV9 and TRBJ2-5, is DSGVTQTPKHLITATGQRVTLRCSPRSGDLSVYWYQQSLDQGLQFLIQYYNGEERAKGNILERFSAQQFPDLHSELNLSSLELGDSALYFCASSSRGRETQYFGPGTRLLVL.

The chain recombines TRBV14 with TRBJ2-1; TCRdb's D call of TRBD1 is untestable without DNA. The CDR3 sequence is 14 residues long. CDR1 SGHDN and CDR2 FVKESK come from the germline V gene. CDR3 in amino acids: CASSQVTGEGEQFF. Full variable domain (rest looked up from reference TRBV14 and TRBJ2-1): EAGVTQFPSHSVIEKGQTVTLRCDPISGHDNLYWYRRVMGKEIKFLLHFVKESKQDESGMPNNRFLAERTGGTYSTLKVQPAELEDSGVYFCASSQVTGEGEQFFGPGTRLTVL.

The V and J genes are TRBV29-1 and TRBJ2-7; with no DNA, the TCRdb D assignment of TRBD1 cannot be verified. The germline V gene has CDR1 SQVTM and CDR2 ANQGSEA. The CDR3 loop spans 15 amino acids. CDR3 region: CSVEDLDSPGREQYF.

The chain uses TRBV7-9 and TRBJ1-3. Germline loops: CDR1 SEHNR, CDR2 FQNEAQ (reference sequence). This CDR3 spans 14 amino acids. CDR3 region: CASSGVLSGNTIYF.

V and J are TRBV27 and TRBJ1-2. The CDR3 totals 14 residues. Per germline, CDR1 MNHEY and CDR2 SMNVEV (reference sequence). The CDR3 loop is CASSLSPYNYGYTF.

The rearrangement links TRBV28 to TRBJ2-1; TCRdb gives TRBD1 as the D gene, but with no DNA this cannot be confirmed. Germline assignment: CDR1 MDHEN and CDR2 SYDVKM. The CDR3 runs 13 residues. CDR3 loop: CAIPGQGRNEQFF.

The chain employs TRBV29-1 and TRBJ2-7. The CDR3 runs to 13 residues. Looked up from germline, CDR1 is SQVTM and CDR2 is ANQGSEA. This CDR3 is CSVDAVSSYEQYF.

The V gene is TRBV7-9, the J gene TRBJ2-5. CDR3 length: 13 residues. Germline loops: CDR1 SEHNR, CDR2 FQNEAQ (reference sequence). The CDR3: CASSRTPQETQYF.

The rearrangement joins TRBV12-3 or TRBV12-4 to TRBJ2-5. The CDR3 consists of 11 residues. CDR3 in amino acids: CASSMDLTMYF.